This TCR beta chain was profiled in a study of T cell responses to AZD1222 COVID-19 vaccine. Study-wide findings and caveats: Baseline testing showed seropositivity in only six AZD1222 recipients. Vaccination with two AZD1222 doses was followed by a rise in Spike-specific TCR breadth and depth. Among the donors, most were white British and more were female, and clonal diversity was possibly underestimated.

Pooling of second doses given at about 4 or about 12 weeks was done. Profiled with immunoSEQ multiplex PCR; TCRdb holds only in-frame clones, not every one. The table shows fewer than 150,000 clones, with approximately 91% occurring only once. To note about this clone: What it binds is not known.

This CDR3 has 15 amino acids. Germline CDR1 and CDR2: LNHDA and SQIVND (reference sequence). With V trimmed by 7 bases and J by 3 bases, 5 bases remained unmatched. The chain is built from TRBV19 and TRBJ1-6; 8 bases agree with TRBD1. The receptor was derived from an adult who received the AZD1222 COVID-19 vaccine. The sample here was peripheral blood, taken 28 days after the second AZD1222 dose. CDR3 nucleotides: TGTGCCAGTACCACCGGACAGGGCTATAATTCACCCCTCCACTTT. Translating gives CASTTGQGYNSPLHF.